This T cell receptor beta chain was found in a study of early T cells in non-severe SARS-CoV-2 infection (dated by TCRdb to 2020 to 2022). Some background on the complete study: Because TCR sequencing relied on bulk RNA taken from unsorted whole blood, pairing of alpha and beta chains was not possible. Study-level results and caveats: VDJdb matching was skewed toward anti-spike CD8 responses and likely underestimated virus-specific expansions, missing private and CD4 specificities.

A case-control design nested within a healthcare worker cohort in London, UK, was used, with weekly nasopharyngeal swab PCR tests and blood sampling performed. Between 23 and 31 March 2020, the week of the UK lockdown, healthcare workers were enrolled and then followed up weekly for as long as 16 weeks. The V and J ends are trimmed by 8 bases and 5 bases, leaving 19 bases between them. Inclusive of the bounding cysteine and phenylalanine, the CDR3 is 15 residues long. The CDR3 DNA has 45 bases and is translated from base 1. Reading the germline V gene gives CDR1 KGHSH and CDR2 LQKENI. Only a few counts were recorded for this clonotype. Its antigen remains undetermined. There are no base qualities to consult, and no much larger clone falls within one base. Preparation of the library involved 5' RACE. Sequenced on a NextSeq 500. Unique molecular identifiers were attached to individual cDNA molecules in the TCR library protocol so that sequencing error and PCR bias could be corrected. Sequencing covered both TCR alpha and beta chains, and within each sample the abundances of alpha and beta sequences were tightly co-correlated. The source study handled its data this way. V gene, J gene and CDR3 annotation of TCR sequences was performed with Decombinator V4. Expanded TCRs were defined as changing significantly between any two time points under a Poisson model with p below 0.0001. TCR abundances were normalised to the total number of TCRs sequenced in each sample and reported as counts per million. TRAV1-2 paired with TRAJ12, TRAJ20 or TRAJ33 defined MAIT TCRs, while TRAV10 paired with TRAJ18 defined iNKT TCRs. VDJdb, accessed 1 November 2021, was searched for CMV, EBV and SARS-CoV-2 annotated TCRs, excluding TCRs annotated for multiple antigens. The public reads were reanalyzed by TCRdb: fastp trimming at Q25, MiXCR alignment, in-frame beta chains only. Duplicate CDR3 protein sequences are folded into a single record with the most common DNA and genes. None of the V and J calls come from the authors' own analysis; TCRdb made them. For this sample the table gives some 87,000 distinct CDR3 sequences, of which about 13% were detected only once. The ten largest clonotypes hold approximately 1.1% of the sample.

The chain employs TRBV18 and TRBJ2-1, with a tentative D call of TRBD1 or TRBD2, each matching 6 bases. This clonotype originated in an adult who was a healthcare worker with PCR-confirmed SARS-CoV-2 infection or an uninfected control (not recorded which). The sample consisted of whole blood. The DNA sequence is TGTGCCAGCACAGAGGGAGGCGACAGGCACAATGAGCAGTTCTTC. This encodes CASTEGGDRHNEQFF.